The 23 T cell receptor beta chains below all came from one sample that was sequenced in a study of blood T cell repertoires in COVID-19 (dated by TCRdb to the early 2020s). The method was the immunoSEQ multiplex PCR assay. Held by TCRdb, this immuneACCESS table contains in-frame sequences only and omits some clones. Under half of the omission traces to an unresolved V gene where checked; the cause of the rest is unknown. The sample includes some 270,000 clones, with around 90% observed a single time. About 1.7% of the sample goes to the ten largest clones. Material for sequencing was PBMCs or T cells enriched from blood (not recorded which). Receptor source: a middle-aged woman who had recovered from COVID-19.

A remark on this clone: In the same sample, other DNA sequences code for this CDR3. The V and J genes are TRBV6-5 and TRBJ1-3; 8 nucleotides align to TRBD1. V lost 5 bases and J lost 0; bases outside the gene matches: 3. Germline values: CDR1 MNHEY, CDR2 SVGAGI. The CDR3 sequence is 15 residues long. DNA of the CDR3: TGTGCCAGCAGTCGGGACAGGAGCTCTGGAAACACCATATATTTT. It codes for CASSRDRSSGNTIYF.

V gene TRBV12-3 or TRBV12-4 combines with J gene TRBJ2-1, with 7 bases identical to TRBD2. J was trimmed by 9 bases and V by 5 bases; bases with no gene match: 7. This CDR3 is 13 amino acids long. CDR3 in DNA: TGTGCCAGCAGTGGAGCGGGGCAGGGTGAGCAGTTCTTC. Amino acids: CASSGAGQGEQFF.

V and J are TRBV4-1 and TRBJ2-4; D gene uncertain. Trimming took 0 bases from V and 11 from J, leaving 17 bases between them. The CDR3 runs to 15 residues. The germline V gene has CDR1 MGHRA and CDR2 YSYEKL. The CDR3 loop is CASSQEGWAPGLQYF. In nucleotides, the CDR3 is TGCGCCAGCAGCCAAGAAGGTTGGGCCCCCGGCCTTCAGTACTTC.

This rearrangement joins TRBV2 to TRBJ2-5; the match to TRBD1 covers 8 bases. The CDR3 has 13 amino acids. Germline V gives CDR1 SNHLY, CDR2 FYNNEI. J was trimmed by 6 bases and V by 1 base; bases with no gene match: 1. CDR3 in DNA: TGTGCCAGCAGTGAAGGACAGGGGCAGACCCAGTACTTC. It encodes CASSEGQGQTQYF. Full variable domain (remainder filled in from reference TRBV2 and TRBJ2-5): EPEVTQTPSHQVTQMGQEVILRCVPISNHLYFYWYRQILGQKVEFLVSFYNNEISEKSEIFDDQFSVERPDGSNFTLKIRSTKLEDSAMYFCASSEGQGQTQYFGPGTRLLVL.

This chain joins TRBV27 and TRBJ1-2; D gene ambiguous. This CDR3 contains 13 residues. The V and J ends lost 5 bases and 2 bases respectively, with 9 bases between them. Germline V gives CDR1 MNHEY, CDR2 SMNVEV (reference sequence). The CDR3 protein is CASSPTRNYGYTF. CDR3 coding DNA: TGTGCCAGCAGTCCGACAAGGAACTATGGCTACACCTTC.

CDR3 amino acids: CASSQDPGAGNTIYF. The CDR3 DNA sequence: TGCGCCAGCAGCCAAGACCCAGGGGCTGGAAACACCATATATTTT. V usage is TRBV4-3 and J usage is TRBJ1-3, with D possibly matching TRBD1 (6 bases). The CDR3 totals 15 residues. Germline CDR1 is LGHNA and CDR2 is YSLEER. Trimming left V 0 bases short and J 2 bases short, with 8 bases between.

The genes are TRBV7-3 and TRBJ2-5; D is possibly TRBD2 (5 bases). This CDR3 comprises 13 residues. The V end was cut by 5 bases, the J end by 5 bases, with 12 bases between. Per germline, CDR1 SGHTA and CDR2 FQGTGA. This chain's CDR3 is CASSRGHGETQYF. CDR3 coding DNA: TGTGCCAGCAGCCGGGGTCACGGGGAGACCCAGTACTTC.

The chain employs TRBV28 and TRBJ1-6; 11 bases match TRBD1. The CDR3 has 18 residues. CDR1 MDHEN and CDR2 SYDVKM come from the germline V gene. The trim removed 2 bases at V and 7 bases at J, leaving 10 bases unmatched. CDR3 region: CASSLLYPGQGENSPLHF. CDR3 coding DNA: TGTGCCAGCAGTTTACTATATCCGGGACAGGGGGAAAATTCACCCCTCCACTTT.

This chain uses TRBV3-1 (or the pseudogene TRBV3-2) with TRBJ2-1, with 9 bases lining up with TRBD2. Looked up from germline, CDR1 is LGHDT and CDR2 is YNNKEL (reference sequence). This CDR3 region has 15 residues. V gave up 4 bases and J gave up 6 bases; unmatched junction bases: 7. The CDR3 spells CASSPWTSERNEQFF. The CDR3 coding sequence is TGTGCCAGCAGCCCTTGGACTAGCGAGCGCAATGAGCAGTTCTTC.

The rearrangement links TRBV12-3 or TRBV12-4 to TRBJ1-1, with TRBD1 matching over 7 bases. The CDR3 spans 13 residues. Germline trimming cut 7 bases from V and 5 bases from J; bases unmatched to any gene: 7. CDR3 protein: CASNRNRGTEAFF. CDR3 DNA sequence: TGTGCCAGCAACCGGAACAGGGGAACTGAAGCTTTCTTT.

The chain recombines TRBV24-1 with TRBJ2-3; D is unresolved. V lost 7 bases and J 0 bases, leaving 7 bases between the germline ends. The CDR3 is made up of 13 amino acids. Germline V gene sequence: CDR1 KGHDR, CDR2 SFDVKD. The CDR3 bases are TGTGCCACCAGCACAGTTAGCACAGATACGCAGTATTTT. It specifies CATSTVSTDTQYF.

The gene calls are TRBV3-1 (or the pseudogene TRBV3-2) and TRBJ1-1; 9 nucleotides line up with TRBD1. The junction had 14 bases not matched to a gene; V was cut back by 4 bases and J by 5 bases. CDR3 size: 17 residues. Germline assignment: CDR1 LGHDT and CDR2 YNNKEL (reference sequence). The CDR3, as DNA: TGTGCCAGCAGCCCCTTCATCACAGGGGGCGAAAGGACTGAAGCTTTCTTT. Translated: CASSPFITGGERTEAFF.

A few counts support this clone. The V call is TRBV18, the J call TRBJ1-1; no reliable D call. The CDR3 contains 16 residues. Germline CDR1 reads KGHSH; CDR2 reads LQKENI. Trimming shortened V by 2 bases and J by 1 base, and 14 bases separated the two germline ends. CDR3 region: CASSPKSQRGNTEAFF. The DNA for the CDR3 is TGTGCCAGCTCACCAAAATCCCAGCGTGGGAACACTGAAGCTTTCTTT.

The chain uses TRBV3-1 (or the pseudogene TRBV3-2) and TRBJ2-7; perhaps TRBD2 as D (6 bases). The V gene's germline CDR1 is LGHDT and CDR2 YNNKEL (reference sequence). V was trimmed by 8 bases and J by 0 bases, leaving 14 bases between them. The CDR3 has 14 amino acids. CDR3 residues: CASSTSLSSYEQYF. DNA for the CDR3: TGTGCCAGCTCTACTAGCCTAAGCTCCTACGAGCAGTACTTC.

This clone was picked up one time. The rearrangement links TRBV6-1 to TRBJ2-2, with TRBD1 as a possible D gene (5 bases). V shed 1 base and J shed 6 bases, with 12 bases lying between them. The germline V gene encodes CDR1 MNHNS and CDR2 SASEGT. The CDR3 extends over 15 amino acids. DNA of the CDR3: TGTGCCAGCAGTGAAGGTCCAGGGTTCCCCGGGGAGCTGTTTTTT. This codes for CASSEGPGFPGELFF.

The chain has TRBV10-3 and TRBJ2-7; 10 bases map to TRBD1. Losses at the gene ends were 6 bases for V and 5 bases for J; bases not matched to a gene: 13. Germline V gene lookup returns CDR1 ENHRY and CDR2 SYGVKD. CDR3 length equals 16 residues. CDR3 in amino acids: CAISAGPGQGSDEQYF. CDR3 nucleotide sequence: TGTGCCATCAGCGCGGGTCCGGGACAGGGGTCCGACGAGCAGTACTTC.

The gene calls are TRBV11-1 and TRBJ1-3; no clear D gene. The CDR3 covers 16 residues. Per the germline V gene, CDR1 is SGHAT and CDR2 is FQDESV (reference sequence). Trimming took 0 bases from V and 0 from J, leaving 9 bases between them. The CDR3: CASSLAQLSSGNTIYF. The CDR3 DNA sequence: TGTGCCAGCAGCTTAGCACAGCTCAGCTCTGGAAACACCATATATTTT.

The rearrangement joins TRBV6-5 to TRBJ2-7; TRBD1 is a possible D gene (5 bases). Germline-derived CDR1 and CDR2 are MNHEY and SVGAGI. The V and J ends lost 8 bases and 3 bases respectively, with 14 bases between them. The CDR3 contains 13 residues. In nucleotides, the CDR3 is TGTGCCAGCGACGAGACAGCTTACTACGAGCAGTACTTC. Its protein product is CASDETAYYEQYF.

The chain recombines TRBV3-1 (or the pseudogene TRBV3-2) with TRBJ2-3; no clear D. Between the trimmed V and J ends, which lost 5 bases and 5 bases, there was a span of 11 bases. The CDR3 has 13 residues. CDR1 is LGHDT and CDR2 is YNNKEL in the germline V gene (reference sequence). The CDR3 is CASSLVVRDTQYF. The DNA for the CDR3 is TGTGCCAGCAGCTTGGTTGTTAGAGATACGCAGTATTTT.

The chain combines TRBV7-8 with TRBJ2-2; TRBD2 might be the D (7 bases). CDR1 SGHVS and CDR2 FQNEAQ come from the germline V gene. The CDR3 spans 17 residues. The V gene lost 2 bases and the J gene lost 4 bases, with 17 bases spanning the gap. The CDR3 bases are TGTGCCAGCAGCTTAATCCCTCGGGGGGCGAGCACCGGGGAGCTGTTTTTT. It encodes CASSLIPRGASTGELFF. The complete variable domain, with remaining parts taken from reference TRBV7-8 and TRBJ2-2, reads GAGVSQSPRYKVAKRGQDVALRCDPISGHVSLFWYQQALGQGPEFLTYFQNEAQLDKSGLPSDRFFAERPEGSVSTLKIQRTQQEDSAVYLCASSLIPRGASTGELFFGEGSRLTVL.

V and J are TRBV5-1 and TRBJ2-5; TRBD1 aligns across 7 bases. The CDR3 has 15 amino acids. V lost 3 bases, J lost 5 bases, and 10 bases stayed unmatched. Germline CDR1 SGHRS, CDR2 YFSETQ. In nucleotides, the CDR3 is TGCGCCAGCAGCTCCCAACAGGGGCCTTTGGAGACCCAGTACTTC. Translating it yields CASSSQQGPLETQYF. Full variable domain (missing parts from reference TRBV5-1 and TRBJ2-5): KAGVTQTPRYLIKTRGQQVTLSCSPISGHRSVSWYQQTPGQGLQFLFEYFSETQRNKGNFPGRFSGRQFSNSRSEMNVSTLELGDSALYLCASSSQQGPLETQYFGPGTRLLVL.

This sequence joins TRBV5-1 and TRBJ2-3; 12 bases map to TRBD1. This CDR3 has 20 amino acids. CDR1 and CDR2 (germline): SGHRS, YFSETQ. The trim removed 4 bases at V and 4 bases at J, leaving 19 bases unmatched. The CDR3: CASSRTGTGGLGASADTQYF. The CDR3 coding sequence is TGCGCCAGCAGCCGGACCGGGACAGGGGGCTTAGGGGCTAGCGCAGATACGCAGTATTTT.

The chain couples TRBV5-4 to TRBJ2-7; D is ambiguous. CDR1 is SGHNT and CDR2 is YYREEE in the germline V gene (reference sequence). With 2 bases removed from V and 4 bases from J, the gap between germline ends came to 10 bases. The CDR3 has 13 amino acids. CDR3: CASSLAPRYEQYF. DNA for the CDR3: TGTGCCAGCAGCTTAGCACCTCGATACGAGCAGTACTTC.